This paragraph covers one T cell receptor (beta chain) sequence. As yet, its antigen is unknown. Sorted CD4+ subsets: naive, central memory, regulatory, stem cell-like memory (CD45RO/CCR7/CD25/CD127/CD95/CD27 panel). CDR3 length: 15 residues. The V end was cut by 0 bases, the J end by 6 bases, with 16 bases between. From germline, CDR1 is SGDLS and CDR2 YYNGEE. This entry comes from a study of beta chain features in type 1 diabetes. Findings of the study overall: When VDJ junctions were examined, type 1 diabetes patients showed fewer insertions and more deletions.

Isolated RNA was reverse transcribed in full, so expressed TCRB transcripts were sequenced. Libraries were prepared by immunoSEQ multiplex PCR; TCRdb keeps only in-frame clonotypes and omits some of them. Among 450,000 to 550,000 clones, about 32% were seen once, and the ten largest hold roughly 0.06%. This sequence originates from a man younger than 30 in good health. This rearrangement joins TRBV9 to TRBJ2-7, with D tentatively TRBD1 or TRBD2 (6 bases each). Sequenced input: naive CD4+ T cells from blood. The chain's CDR3 is CASSVEPGALVEQYF. The CDR3 nucleotides are TGTGCCAGCAGCGTAGAACCGGGGGCGTTAGTCGAGCAGTACTTC.